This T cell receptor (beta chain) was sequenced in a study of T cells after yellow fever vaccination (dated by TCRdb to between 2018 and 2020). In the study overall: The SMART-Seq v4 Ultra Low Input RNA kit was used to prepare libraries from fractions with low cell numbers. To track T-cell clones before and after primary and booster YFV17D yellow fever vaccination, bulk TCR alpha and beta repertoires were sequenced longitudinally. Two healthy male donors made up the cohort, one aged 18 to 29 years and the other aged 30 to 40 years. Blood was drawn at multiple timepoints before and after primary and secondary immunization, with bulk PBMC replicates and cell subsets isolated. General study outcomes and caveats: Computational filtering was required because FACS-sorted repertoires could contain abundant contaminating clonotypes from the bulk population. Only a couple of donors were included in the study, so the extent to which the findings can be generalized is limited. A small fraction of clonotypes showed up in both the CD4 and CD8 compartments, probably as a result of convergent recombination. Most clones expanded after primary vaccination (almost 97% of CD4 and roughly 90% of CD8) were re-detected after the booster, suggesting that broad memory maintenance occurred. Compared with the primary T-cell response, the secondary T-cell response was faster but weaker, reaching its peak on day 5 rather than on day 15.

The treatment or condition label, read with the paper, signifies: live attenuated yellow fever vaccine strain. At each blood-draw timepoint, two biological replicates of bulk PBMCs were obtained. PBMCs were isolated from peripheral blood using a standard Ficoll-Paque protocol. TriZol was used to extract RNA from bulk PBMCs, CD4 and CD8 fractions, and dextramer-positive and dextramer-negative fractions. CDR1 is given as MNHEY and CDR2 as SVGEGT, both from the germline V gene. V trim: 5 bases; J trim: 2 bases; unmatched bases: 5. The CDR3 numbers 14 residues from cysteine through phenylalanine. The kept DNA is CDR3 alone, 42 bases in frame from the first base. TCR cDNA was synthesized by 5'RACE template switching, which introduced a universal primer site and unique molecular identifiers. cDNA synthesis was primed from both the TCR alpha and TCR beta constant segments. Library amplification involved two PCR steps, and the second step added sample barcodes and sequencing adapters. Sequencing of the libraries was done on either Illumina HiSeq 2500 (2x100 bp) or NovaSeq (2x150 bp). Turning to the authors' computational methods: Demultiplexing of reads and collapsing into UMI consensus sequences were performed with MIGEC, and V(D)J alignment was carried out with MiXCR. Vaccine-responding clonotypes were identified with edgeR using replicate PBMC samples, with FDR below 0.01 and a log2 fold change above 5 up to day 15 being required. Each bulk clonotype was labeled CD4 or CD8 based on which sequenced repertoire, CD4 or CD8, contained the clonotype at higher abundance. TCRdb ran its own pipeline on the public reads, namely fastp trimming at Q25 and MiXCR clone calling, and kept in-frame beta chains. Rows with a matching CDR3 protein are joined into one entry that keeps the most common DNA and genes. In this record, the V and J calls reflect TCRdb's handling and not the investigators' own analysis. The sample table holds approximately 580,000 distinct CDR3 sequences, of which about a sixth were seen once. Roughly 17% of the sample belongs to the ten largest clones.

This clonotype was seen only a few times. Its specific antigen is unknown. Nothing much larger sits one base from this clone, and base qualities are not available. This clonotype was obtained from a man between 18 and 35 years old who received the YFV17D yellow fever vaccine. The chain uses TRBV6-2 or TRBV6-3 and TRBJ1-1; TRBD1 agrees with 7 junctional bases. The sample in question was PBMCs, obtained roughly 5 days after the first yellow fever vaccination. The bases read TGTGCCAGCAGTACCTGGACAGGAAACACTGAAGCTTTCTTT. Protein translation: CASSTWTGNTEAFF.